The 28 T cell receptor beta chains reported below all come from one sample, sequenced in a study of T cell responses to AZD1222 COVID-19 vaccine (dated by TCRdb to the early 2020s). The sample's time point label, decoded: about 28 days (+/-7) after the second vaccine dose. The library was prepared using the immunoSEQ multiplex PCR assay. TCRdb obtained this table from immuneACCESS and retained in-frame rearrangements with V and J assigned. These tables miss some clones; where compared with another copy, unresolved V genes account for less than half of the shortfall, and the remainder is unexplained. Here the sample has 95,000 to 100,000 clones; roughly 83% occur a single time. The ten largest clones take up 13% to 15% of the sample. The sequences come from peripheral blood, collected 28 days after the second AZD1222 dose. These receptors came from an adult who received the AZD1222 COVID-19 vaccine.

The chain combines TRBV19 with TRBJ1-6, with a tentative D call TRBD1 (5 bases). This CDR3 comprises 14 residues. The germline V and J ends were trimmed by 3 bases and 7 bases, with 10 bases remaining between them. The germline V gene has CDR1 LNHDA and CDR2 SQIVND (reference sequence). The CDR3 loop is CASSIGTINSPLHF. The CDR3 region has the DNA TGTGCCAGTAGTATTGGGACCATCAATTCACCCCTCCACTTT.

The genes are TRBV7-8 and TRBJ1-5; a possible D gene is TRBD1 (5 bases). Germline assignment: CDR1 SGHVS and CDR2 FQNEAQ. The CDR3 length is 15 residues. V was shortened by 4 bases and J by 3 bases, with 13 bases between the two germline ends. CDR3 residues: CASSYGQGNNQPQHF. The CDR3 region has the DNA TGTGCCAGCAGCTACGGGCAGGGAAACAATCAGCCCCAGCATTTT. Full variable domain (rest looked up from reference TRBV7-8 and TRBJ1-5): GAGVSQSPRYKVAKRGQDVALRCDPISGHVSLFWYQQALGQGPEFLTYFQNEAQLDKSGLPSDRFFAERPEGSVSTLKIQRTQQEDSAVYLCASSYGQGNNQPQHFGDGTRLSIL.

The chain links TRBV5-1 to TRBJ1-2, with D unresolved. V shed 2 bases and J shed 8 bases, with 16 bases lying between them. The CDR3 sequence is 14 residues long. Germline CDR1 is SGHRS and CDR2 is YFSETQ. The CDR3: CASSLVGPSGGYTF. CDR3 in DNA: TGCGCCAGCAGCTTAGTTGGCCCATCGGGAGGCTACACCTTC.

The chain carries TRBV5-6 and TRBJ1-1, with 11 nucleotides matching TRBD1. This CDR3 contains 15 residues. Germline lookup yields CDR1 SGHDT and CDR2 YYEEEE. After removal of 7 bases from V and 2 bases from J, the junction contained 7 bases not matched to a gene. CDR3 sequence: CASWTGGGLNTEAFF. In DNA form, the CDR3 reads TGTGCCAGCTGGACAGGGGGCGGTCTCAACACTGAAGCTTTCTTT. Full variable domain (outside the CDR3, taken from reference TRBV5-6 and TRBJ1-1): DAGVTQSPTHLIKTRGQQVTLRCSPKSGHDTVSWYQQALGQGPQFIFQYYEEEERQRGNFPDRFSGHQFPNYSSELNVNALLLGDSALYLCASWTGGGLNTEAFFGQGTRLTVV.

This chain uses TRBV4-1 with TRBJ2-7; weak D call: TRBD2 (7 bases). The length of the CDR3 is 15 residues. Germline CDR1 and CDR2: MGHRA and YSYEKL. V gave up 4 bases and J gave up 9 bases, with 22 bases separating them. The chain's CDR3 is CASSPGGLGGNGQYF. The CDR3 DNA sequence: TGCGCCAGCAGCCCCGGGGGGTTGGGGGGCAACGGGCAGTACTTC.

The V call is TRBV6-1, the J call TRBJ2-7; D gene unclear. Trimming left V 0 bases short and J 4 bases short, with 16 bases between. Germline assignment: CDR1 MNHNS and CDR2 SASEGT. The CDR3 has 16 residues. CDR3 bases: TGTGCCAGCAGTGAAGCGCTGTCGCGCGCCTCTTACGAGCAGTACTTC. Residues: CASSEALSRASYEQYF.

CDR3 protein: CASSRAMGNEQFF. CDR3 bases: TGTGCCAGCAGCCGCGCCATGGGGAATGAGCAGTTCTTC. The chain carries TRBV12-3 or TRBV12-4 and TRBJ2-1; D not resolved. The CDR3 runs to 13 residues. V was trimmed by 6 bases and J by 7 bases, leaving 13 bases between them.

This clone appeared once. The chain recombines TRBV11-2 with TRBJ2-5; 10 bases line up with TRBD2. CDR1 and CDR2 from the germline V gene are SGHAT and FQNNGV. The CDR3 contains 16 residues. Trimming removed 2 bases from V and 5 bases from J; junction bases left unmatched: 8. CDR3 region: CASSLNLAGVGETQYF. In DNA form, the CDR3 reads TGTGCCAGCAGCTTAAACCTAGCGGGGGTTGGTGAGACCCAGTACTTC. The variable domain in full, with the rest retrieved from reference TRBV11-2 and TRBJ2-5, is EAGVAQSPRYKIIEKRQSVAFWCNPISGHATLYWYQQILGQGPKLLIQFQNNGVVDDSQLPKDRFSAERLKGVDSTLKIQPAKLEDSAVYLCASSLNLAGVGETQYFGPGTRLLVL.

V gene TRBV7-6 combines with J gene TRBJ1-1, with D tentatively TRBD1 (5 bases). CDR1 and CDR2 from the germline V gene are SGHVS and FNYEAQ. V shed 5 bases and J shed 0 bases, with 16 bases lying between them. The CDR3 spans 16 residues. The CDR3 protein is CASSRDLPVLNTEAFF. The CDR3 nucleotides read TGTGCCAGCAGCAGGGACCTGCCCGTCTTGAACACTGAAGCTTTCTTT.

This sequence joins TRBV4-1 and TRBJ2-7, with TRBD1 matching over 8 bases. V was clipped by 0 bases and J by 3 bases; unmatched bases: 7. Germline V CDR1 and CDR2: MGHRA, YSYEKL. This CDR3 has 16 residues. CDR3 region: CASSQDPGGEYYEQYF. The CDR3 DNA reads TGCGCCAGCAGCCAAGATCCAGGGGGCGAGTACTACGAGCAGTACTTC.

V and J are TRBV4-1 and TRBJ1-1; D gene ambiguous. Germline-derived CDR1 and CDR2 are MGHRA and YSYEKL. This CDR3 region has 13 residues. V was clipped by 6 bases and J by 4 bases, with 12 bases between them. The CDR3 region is CASRHPWGTEAFF. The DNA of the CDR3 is TGCGCCAGCAGACATCCTTGGGGCACTGAAGCTTTCTTT.

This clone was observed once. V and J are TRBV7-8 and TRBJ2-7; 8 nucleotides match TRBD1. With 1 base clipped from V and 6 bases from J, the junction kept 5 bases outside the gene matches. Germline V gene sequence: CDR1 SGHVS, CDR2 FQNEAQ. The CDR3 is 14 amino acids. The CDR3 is CASSLGAGTGEQYF. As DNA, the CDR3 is TGTGCCAGCAGCTTAGGCGCCGGGACAGGCGAGCAGTACTTC. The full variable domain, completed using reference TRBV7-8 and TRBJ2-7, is GAGVSQSPRYKVAKRGQDVALRCDPISGHVSLFWYQQALGQGPEFLTYFQNEAQLDKSGLPSDRFFAERPEGSVSTLKIQRTQQEDSAVYLCASSLGAGTGEQYFGPGTRLTVT.

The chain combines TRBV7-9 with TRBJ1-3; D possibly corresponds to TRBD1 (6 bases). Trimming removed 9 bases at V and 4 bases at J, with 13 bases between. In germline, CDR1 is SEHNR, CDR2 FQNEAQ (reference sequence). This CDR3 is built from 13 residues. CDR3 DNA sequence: TGTGCCAGTTCGCCAGGGGAGGGAAACACCATATATTTT. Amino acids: CASSPGEGNTIYF.

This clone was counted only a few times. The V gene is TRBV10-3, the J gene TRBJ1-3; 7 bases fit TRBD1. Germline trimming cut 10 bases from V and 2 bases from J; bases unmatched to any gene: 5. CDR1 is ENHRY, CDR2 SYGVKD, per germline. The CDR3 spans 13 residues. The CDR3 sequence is CATGTVTGNTIYF. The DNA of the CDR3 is TGTGCCACCGGGACAGTAACTGGAAACACCATATATTTT.

The CDR3 protein is CASRSLATGNSPLHF. The CDR3 nucleotides read TGTGCCAGCAGGAGTCTGGCGACAGGCAATTCACCCCTCCACTTT. The V and J genes are TRBV6-5 and TRBJ1-6, with a possible D match to TRBD1 (6 bases). Germline V gives CDR1 MNHEY, CDR2 SVGAGI. Trimming removed 6 bases at V and 7 bases at J, with 16 bases between. The CDR3 runs 15 residues.

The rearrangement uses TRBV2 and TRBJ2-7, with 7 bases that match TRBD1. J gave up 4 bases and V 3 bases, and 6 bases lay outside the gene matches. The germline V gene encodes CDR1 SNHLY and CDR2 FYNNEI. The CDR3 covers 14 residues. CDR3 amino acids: CASSENRGGYEQYF. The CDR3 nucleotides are TGTGCCAGCAGTGAGAACAGGGGCGGATACGAGCAGTACTTC.

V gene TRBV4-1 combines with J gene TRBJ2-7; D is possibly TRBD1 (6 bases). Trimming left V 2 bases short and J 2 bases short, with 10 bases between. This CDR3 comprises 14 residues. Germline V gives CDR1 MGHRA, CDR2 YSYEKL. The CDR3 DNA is TGCGCCAGCAGCCAAACACAGGGTACCTACGAGCAGTACTTC. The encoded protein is CASSQTQGTYEQYF.

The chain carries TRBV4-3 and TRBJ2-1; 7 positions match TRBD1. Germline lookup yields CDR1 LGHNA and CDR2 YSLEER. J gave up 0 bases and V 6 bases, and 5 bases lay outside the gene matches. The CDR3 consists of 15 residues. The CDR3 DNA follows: TGCGCCAGCAGGGGAGAGGGGGCCTCCTACAATGAGCAGTTCTTC. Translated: CASRGEGASYNEQFF.

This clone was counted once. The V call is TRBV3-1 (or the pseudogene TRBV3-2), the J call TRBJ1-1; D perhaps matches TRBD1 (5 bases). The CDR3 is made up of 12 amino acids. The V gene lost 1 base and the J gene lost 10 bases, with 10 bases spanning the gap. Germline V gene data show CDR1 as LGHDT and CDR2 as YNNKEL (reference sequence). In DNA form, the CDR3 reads TGTGCCAGCAGCCAAGGAAACGGGGGAGCTTTCTTT. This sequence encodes CASSQGNGGAFF.

In nucleotides, the CDR3 is TGTGCCAGCAAGGCGGGGGCGAACACTGAAGCTTTCTTT. Translated, it gives CASKAGANTEAFF. The chain couples TRBV6-5 to TRBJ1-1; D is perhaps TRBD1 (6 bases). The CDR3 runs 13 residues. Germline values: CDR1 MNHEY, CDR2 SVGAGI. V was pared by 7 bases and J by 1 base, with 10 bases between.

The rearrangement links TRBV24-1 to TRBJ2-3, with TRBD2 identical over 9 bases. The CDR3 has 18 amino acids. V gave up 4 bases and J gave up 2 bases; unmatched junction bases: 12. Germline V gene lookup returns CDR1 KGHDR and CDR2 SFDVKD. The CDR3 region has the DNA TGTGCCACCAGTGACCCCGGGGTAGCGGGGGAACACACAGATACGCAGTATTTT. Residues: CATSDPGVAGEHTDTQYF.

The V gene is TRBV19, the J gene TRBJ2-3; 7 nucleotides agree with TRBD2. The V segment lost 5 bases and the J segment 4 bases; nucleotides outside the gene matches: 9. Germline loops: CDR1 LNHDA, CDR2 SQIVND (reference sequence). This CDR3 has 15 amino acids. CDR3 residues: CASSLTSGGADTQYF. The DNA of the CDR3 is TGTGCCAGTAGTCTCACCTCTGGGGGGGCAGATACGCAGTATTTT.

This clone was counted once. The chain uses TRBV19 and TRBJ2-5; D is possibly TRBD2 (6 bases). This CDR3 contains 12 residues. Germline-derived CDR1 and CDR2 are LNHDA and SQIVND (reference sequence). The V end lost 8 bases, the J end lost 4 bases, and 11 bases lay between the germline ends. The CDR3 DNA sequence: TGTGCCAGTTCTCCCGGGGGAGAGACCCAGTACTTC. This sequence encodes CASSPGGETQYF.

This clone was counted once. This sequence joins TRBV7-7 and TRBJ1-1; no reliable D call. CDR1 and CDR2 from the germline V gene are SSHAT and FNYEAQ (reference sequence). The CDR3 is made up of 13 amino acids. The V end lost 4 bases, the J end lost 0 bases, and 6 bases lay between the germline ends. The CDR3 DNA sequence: TGTGCCAGCAGCTCCGCCTTGAACACTGAAGCTTTCTTT. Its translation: CASSSALNTEAFF.

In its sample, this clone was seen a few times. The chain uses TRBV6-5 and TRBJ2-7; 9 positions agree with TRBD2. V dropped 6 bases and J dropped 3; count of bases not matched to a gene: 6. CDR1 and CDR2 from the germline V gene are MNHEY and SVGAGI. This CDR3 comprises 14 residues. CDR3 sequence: CASRPRGGLYEQYF. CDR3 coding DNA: TGTGCCAGCAGACCGCGGGGGGGCCTCTACGAGCAGTACTTC.

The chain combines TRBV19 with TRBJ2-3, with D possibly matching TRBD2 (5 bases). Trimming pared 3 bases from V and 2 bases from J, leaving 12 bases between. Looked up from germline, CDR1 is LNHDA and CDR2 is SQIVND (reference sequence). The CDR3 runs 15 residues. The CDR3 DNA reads TGTGCCAGTAGTATCTCAGTAGCGCCCACAGATACGCAGTATTTT. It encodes CASSISVAPTDTQYF.

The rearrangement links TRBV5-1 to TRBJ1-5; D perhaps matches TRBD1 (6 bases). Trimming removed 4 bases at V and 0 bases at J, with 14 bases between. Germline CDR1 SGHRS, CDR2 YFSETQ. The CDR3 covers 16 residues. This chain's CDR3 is CASSPAGDYSNQPQHF. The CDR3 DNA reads TGCGCCAGCAGCCCAGCAGGGGATTATAGCAATCAGCCCCAGCATTTT.

CDR3 in amino acids: CASSLWGDGYTF. The DNA for the CDR3 is TGCGCCAGCAGCTTGTGGGGGGATGGCTACACCTTC. The chain recombines TRBV5-1 with TRBJ1-2; a weak D match, TRBD1 (5 bases). The CDR3 spans 12 residues. Trimming stripped 1 base from V and 6 bases from J, with 7 bases between. Germline CDR1 is SGHRS and CDR2 is YFSETQ. Looking up the rest from reference TRBV5-1 and TRBJ1-2 gives the full variable domain: KAGVTQTPRYLIKTRGQQVTLSCSPISGHRSVSWYQQTPGQGLQFLFEYFSETQRNKGNFPGRFSGRQFSNSRSEMNVSTLELGDSALYLCASSLWGDGYTFGSGTRLTVV.